What follows is one T cell receptor (beta chain) and its context. This sample is part of a study of T cell responses to AZD1222 COVID-19 vaccine. Clones were read by immunoSEQ multiplex PCR, and TCRdb kept only the in-frame ones, dropping some. The sample consists of about 140,000 clones, 92% of them appearing once. Pooled together were second doses at about 4 or about 12 weeks. The clonotype comes from an adult who received the AZD1222 COVID-19 vaccine. The source was peripheral blood, collected 28 days after the second AZD1222 dose.

The CDR3 is CASSKPGLADDEQFF. The DNA of the CDR3 is TGTGCCAGCAGCAAGCCGGGACTAGCGGACGATGAGCAGTTCTTC. V is TRBV7-9 and J is TRBJ2-1; 11 bases agree with TRBD2. The V gene end was trimmed by 5 bases and the J gene end by 8 bases; junction bases not matched to a gene: 8. The germline V gene has CDR1 SEHNR and CDR2 FQNEAQ (reference sequence). This CDR3 is built from 15 residues.